This T cell receptor (beta chain) originates from a study of T cells after yellow fever vaccination. Turning to the study itself: The fractions with low cell numbers were processed using SMART-Seq v4 Ultra Low Input. Study-level findings and limits: The booster response re-showed most primary clones: 95% to 96% CD4, about 89% CD8. Bulk-population clonotypes that are abundant could appear as contaminants in FACS-sorted repertoires. Although most clonotypes did not, a small share appeared in both CD4 and CD8 compartments.

Germline lookup yields CDR1 LNHDA and CDR2 SQIVND (reference sequence). The CDR3 loop spans 15 amino acids. V was clipped by 4 bases and J by 0 bases, with 12 bases between them. TCRdb used MiXCR to reprocess the 5' RACE reads, holding one entry per CDR3 protein. This sample has hundreds of thousands of distinct CDR3 sequences, with 3.6% found just once. Points on this clonotype: Its antigen remains unknown.

The origin of this receptor is a man aged 18 to 29 who received the YFV17D yellow fever vaccine. The material was PBMCs, obtained on the day of the yellow fever booster vaccination. The V call is TRBV19, the J call TRBJ2-5; no firm D call. CDR3 sequence reads: CASSNSYRNQETQYF. DNA for the CDR3: TGTGCCAGTAGTAATTCCTACAGAAACCAAGAGACCCAGTACTTC.